The T cell receptor (beta chain) described here comes from a study of molecular identifiers for immune sequencing clone quantification (dated by TCRdb to the late 2010s). Regarding the research as a whole: For a replicate experiment, the RNA from either approximately 20,000 or 100,000 naive CD8 T cells was divided into five aliquots, and four of those aliquots went on to sequencing. This methods study benchmarked molecular-identifier clustering-based TCR repertoire sequencing (MIDCIRS) and TCR RNA copy counting, using CD8 T cells to do so. Study-wide findings and limitations: In CMV-specific effector cells, clones with more than 20 RNA copies contained over 97% of molecules, whereas in naive cells such clones contained under 1% of molecules. Without barcode sub-clustering, chimeric consensus sequences inflated TCR diversity; chimeras reached as high as 47%. Modeling gave 3 to 3.5 recovered TCR RNA copies per cell versus 8 to 10 by digital PCR, implying roughly 29% capture efficiency. The sizes of highly expanded clones could end up underestimated when identical TCR molecules share a barcode. A single cell's worth of spiked-in Jurkat TCR RNA was reported detectable even among under 1.3 million naive CD8 T cells. Spiked-in Jurkat TCR RNA (around nine copies' worth), which is not part of the donor repertoire, was contained in the naive libraries.

Libraries of naive CD8 T cells were built from anywhere between about 20,000 and 1,000,000 sorted cells, with 10%, 30% or 50% of the purified RNA used. On a BD FACSAria II, naive CD8 T cells were FACS-sorted as CD8+CD4-CCR7+CD45RA+ and collected into RLT Plus buffer. To test detection sensitivity, Jurkat RNA equal to about nine TCR copies was added to samples of about 20,000-1,000,000 naive CD8 T cells. CD8 T cells were enriched using RosetteSep CD8+ T Cell Enrichment Cocktail and Ficoll-Paque, and the enriched cells then underwent ACK red cell lysis. Preparation of the library involved PCR. Sequencing was performed on an Illumina HiSeq 4000. Bulk TCR libraries were generated as previously described, with the TCR primers listed in Table S5 used. The Qiagen AllPrep DNA/RNA kit was used to purify total RNA. Before analysis, reads from multiple sequencing runs of one library were combined. The authors processed their data as follows. Reads were retained only if an exact TCR constant sequence was present, and the retained reads were trimmed to 150 nt and grouped according to their 12-nt molecular barcodes. Within each barcode group, reads were sub-clustered at a 15% Levenshtein threshold, and quality-weighted consensus sequences were built per RNA molecule. Non-functional sequences were excluded, and lower-count sequences lying one edit away from another sequence were also excluded. Based on fitting two negative binomial distributions, any barcode sub-cluster with under 20% of the maximum read count was discarded. Clones were called with MiXCR by TCRdb after fastp trimmed the public reads at Q25, and only in-frame beta chains were retained. Each entry is one CDR3 protein sequence, shown with its most common DNA and genes. TCRdb's processing, not the study's, gives the V and J calls here. The sample table holds approximately 500,000 distinct CDR3 sequences, of which around a fifth were seen once. The leading ten clones occupy 0.7% to 1% of the sample.

This clonotype was detected ten times or more. Its antigen is currently not known. Germline is not matched at one junction end, which may reflect a read error. The receptor comes from a human donor in good health. Some libraries in this study had Jurkat cell RNA spiked in. Sequencing was done on a sample of naive CD8+ T cells from blood, with Jurkat cell RNA spiked in. Explained via the paper, the cell subset or site label denotes: FACS-sorted CD8+CD4-CCR7+CD45RA+ naive T cells.

The CDR3 protein: CASSQVVAGGPNF. In nucleotide form, the sequence is TGTGCCAGCAGCCAAGTGGTGGCGGGGGGGCCGAATTTT. Rearrangement joined TRBV14 to TRBJ2-3, with 9 central nucleotides matching TRBD2. The CDR3 numbers 13 residues from cysteine through phenylalanine. The only DNA kept is the CDR3, 39 bases in frame from the first base. Taken from the germline V gene, the CDR1 and CDR2 loops are SGHDN and FVKESK. With the portions outside the CDR3 filled from the reference TRBV14 and TRBJ2-3 genes, the complete variable region becomes EAGVTQFPSHSVIEKGQTVTLRCDPISGHDNLYWYRRVMGKEIKFLLHFVKESKQDESGMPNNRFLAERTGGTYSTLKVQPAELEDSGVYFCASSQVVAGGPNFGPGTRLTVL.